The clone carrying this TCR beta chain has a handful of counts. Antigen unknown. Time point denoted: week 23, last vaccination. Topical imiquimod was applied with each vaccine dose, which held 300 ug of mutant IDH1 20-mer peptide. The data were produced by immunoSEQ multiplex PCR, yet TCRdb's version contains in-frame clones alone and is incomplete. The data show tens of thousands of clones, approximately 85% seen once. This sample stems from a study of a mutant IDH1 vaccine in newly diagnosed glioma. Study-wide context: Radiotherapy alone preceded vaccination by 4-6 weeks; alternatively, vaccination started with temozolomide cycles. Treated patients had a mean age of approximately 40 years and a sex split that was around 60% male and about 38% female.

Looked up from germline, CDR1 is GTSNPN and CDR2 is SVGIG (reference sequence). The CDR3 totals 14 residues. Trimming at V came to 2 bases and at J to 4 bases, leaving 4 bases not matched to a gene. Source: PBMCs, taken from a glioma patient whose treatment included an IDH1 peptide vaccine. This clonotype was sampled from a woman between 50 and 59 years old with glioma. The genes are TRBV30 and TRBJ1-4; 7 bases align to TRBD1. The CDR3 DNA follows: TGTGCCTGGAGTCAGGGGGATGGTAATGAAAAACTGTTTTTT. It encodes CAWSQGDGNEKLFF.